This TCR beta chain originates from a study of T cell responses to AZD1222 COVID-19 vaccine. Study-level points and caveats: Possibly, clonal diversity was underestimated; donors were largely white British and included more females.

TCRdb's table, derived via immunoSEQ multiplex PCR, lists solely in-frame clones and lacks some. The sample contains fewer than 55,000 clones, roughly 88% of which appear only once. Regarding this clone: The antigen remains unidentified.

The CDR3 sequence is 14 residues long. Trimming took 0 bases from V and 9 from J, leaving 10 bases between them. Germline CDR1 SGHRS, CDR2 YFSETQ. The sample in question was peripheral blood, obtained 28 days after the second AZD1222 dose. V and J are TRBV5-1 and TRBJ1-6; D is perhaps TRBD1 (6 bases). The TCR sequence derives from an adult who received the AZD1222 COVID-19 vaccine. Here the CDR3 DNA reads TGCGCCAGCAGCTTGGACAGGGTGGGTTCACCCCTCCACTTT. Its translation: CASSLDRVGSPLHF. Full variable domain (rest looked up from reference TRBV5-1 and TRBJ1-6): KAGVTQTPRYLIKTRGQQVTLSCSPISGHRSVSWYQQTPGQGLQFLFEYFSETQRNKGNFPGRFSGRQFSNSRSEMNVSTLELGDSALYLCASSLDRVGSPLHFGNGTRLTVT.